This TCR beta chain was identified in a study of memory CD4+ T cells and cytomegalovirus serostatus. Study information: Healthy Belgian adult donors included 9 or 10 CMV-positive and about two dozen CMV-negative people. General study findings and limits: Suggested: most of the CMV-linked TCR signature lies in CD4+ memory cells.

Method: immunoSEQ multiplex PCR; TCRdb's copy keeps in-frame clones and lacks some. The data hold approximately 88,000 clones, with approximately 80% observed a single time. In its sample, this clone was seen once. No antigen is known for it. There are 15 residues in the CDR3. CDR1 and CDR2 (germline): MDHEN, SYDVKM. The J segment lost 5 bases and the V segment lost 6 bases, leaving 9 bases of the junction unmatched. Single viable CD3+CD4+CD8-CD45RO+ cells were sorted as the memory CD4+ T cells. Donors' CMV status reflects serum IgG against pp150, pp28, p38, p52. CD4+ T cells were isolated by positive magnetic selection.

The material sequenced was memory CD4+ T cells from blood. This chain connects TRBV28 to TRBJ2-1; 8 bases match TRBD2. The clonotype originates from an adult in good health and CMV-seropositive. In nucleotides, the CDR3 is TGTGCCAGCAGCTCCCCTAGGACTAGCCACAATGAGCAGTTCTTC. Translated, it gives CASSSPRTSHNEQFF.